These 27 T cell receptor beta chains came from one sample sequenced in a study of T cell changes during pregnancy in multiple sclerosis. This table comes from immunoSEQ multiplex PCR, and its TCRdb copy is limited to in-frame clones, with some not included. The repertoire has about 28,000 clones, approximately 87% of them found once; the top ten carry just over 8%. Sequencing used CD8+ T cells from peripheral blood mononuclear cells, obtained after pregnancy. The receptors were sampled from a female donor with multiple sclerosis, enrolled in a pregnancy study.

The chain is built from TRBV19 and TRBJ1-1; D remains unclear. Germline CDR1 and CDR2: LNHDA and SQIVND (reference sequence). This CDR3 is built from 13 residues. Trimming stripped 3 bases from V and 1 base from J, with 6 bases between. CDR3 loop: CASSIYGNTEAFF. The CDR3 DNA reads TGTGCCAGTAGTATTTACGGGAACACTGAAGCTTTCTTT. The full variable domain, in which reference TRBV19 and TRBJ1-1 provide the parts outside the CDR3, is DGGITQSPKYLFRKEGQNVTLSCEQNLNHDAMYWYRQDPGQGLRLIYYSQIVNDFQKGDIAEGYSVSREKKESFPLTVTSAQKNPTAFYLCASSIYGNTEAFFGQGTRLTVV.

The genes are TRBV4-1 and TRBJ1-4, with D unclear. Germline CDR1 MGHRA, CDR2 YSYEKL. The V and J ends lost 0 bases and 8 bases respectively, with 7 bases between them. The CDR3 contains 13 residues. The CDR3 is CASSQDTEEKLFF. Written as DNA, the CDR3 is TGCGCCAGCAGCCAAGATACAGAAGAAAAACTGTTTTTT.

The chain carries TRBV9 and TRBJ2-5; 12 nucleotides agree with TRBD1. Germline V gene data show CDR1 as SGDLS and CDR2 as YYNGEE. The CDR3 runs 15 residues. V dropped 2 bases and J dropped 1; count of bases not matched to a gene: 0. The CDR3 reads CASSVGQGAQETQYF. The CDR3 DNA follows: TGTGCCAGCAGCGTGGGACAGGGGGCCCAAGAGACCCAGTACTTC.

The V and J genes are TRBV5-1 and TRBJ1-2, with 8 bases lining up with TRBD1. Germline CDR1 and CDR2: SGHRS and YFSETQ. With 0 bases clipped from V and 0 bases from J, the junction kept 4 bases outside the gene matches. This CDR3 spans 16 amino acids. The CDR3 loop reads CASSLEVTGANYGYTF. For the CDR3, the DNA is TGCGCCAGCAGCTTGGAGGTGACAGGGGCTAACTATGGCTACACCTTC.

CDR3 coding DNA: TGTGCCAGCAGCTTGTTGCGGGCGGGGGAGACCCAGTACTTC. It encodes CASSLLRAGETQYF. V is TRBV5-4 and J is TRBJ2-5; the D gene is possibly TRBD2 (6 bases). Germline loops: CDR1 SGHNT, CDR2 YYREEE (reference sequence). The CDR3 consists of 14 residues. V lost 1 base and J 5 bases, leaving 12 bases between the germline ends.

J is TRBJ1-3 and V is TRBV2; the D gene is possibly TRBD1 (6 bases). Trimming cost V 4 bases and J 6 bases, with 19 bases left between them. The CDR3 has 16 amino acids. Germline-derived CDR1 and CDR2 are SNHLY and FYNNEI. CDR3 sequence: CASSANQGWGENTIYF. CDR3 nucleotides: TGTGCCAGCAGTGCGAATCAGGGGTGGGGCGAAAACACCATATATTTT.

V is TRBV9 and J is TRBJ2-6; 7 bases align to TRBD1. Germline CDR1 is SGDLS and CDR2 is YYNGEE. The CDR3 is 16 residues long. V lost 4 bases, J lost 1 base, and 5 bases stayed unmatched. This chain's CDR3 is CASSFDRVSGANVLTF. The CDR3 DNA is TGTGCCAGCAGCTTCGACAGGGTATCTGGGGCCAACGTCCTGACTTTC. The variable domain in full, with the rest retrieved from reference TRBV9 and TRBJ2-6, is DSGVTQTPKHLITATGQRVTLRCSPRSGDLSVYWYQQSLDQGLQFLIQYYNGEERAKGNILERFSAQQFPDLHSELNLSSLELGDSALYFCASSFDRVSGANVLTFGAGSRLTVL.

The V gene is TRBV6-5, the J gene TRBJ1-1; the D is unclear. The CDR3 sequence is 14 residues long. The V end lost 6 bases, the J end lost 1 base, and 12 bases lay between the germline ends. Germline V gene sequence: CDR1 MNHEY, CDR2 SVGAGI. For the CDR3, the DNA is TGTGCCAGCAGGAGCATAATGTCGAACACTGAAGCTTTCTTT. This sequence encodes CASRSIMSNTEAFF.

This clone has a single count. This chain connects TRBV4-1 to TRBJ2-1; maybe TRBD2 (6 bases). Germline V gene data show CDR1 as MGHRA and CDR2 as YSYEKL. The V gene lost 2 bases and the J gene lost 2 bases, with 16 bases spanning the gap. CDR3 size: 17 residues. CDR3 amino acids: CASSQKGWEVTYNEQFF. The CDR3 bases are TGCGCCAGCAGCCAAAAGGGGTGGGAGGTTACCTACAATGAGCAGTTCTTC.

The chain recombines TRBV14 with TRBJ2-7, with D unclear. CDR1 is SGHDN and CDR2 is FVKESK in the germline V gene. The length of the CDR3 is 13 residues. Trimming shortened V by 4 bases and J by 3 bases, and 10 bases separated the two germline ends. CDR3 region: CASSPGENYEQYF. The CDR3 DNA sequence: TGTGCCAGCAGCCCTGGTGAGAACTACGAGCAGTACTTC. Full variable domain (rest looked up from reference TRBV14 and TRBJ2-7): EAGVTQFPSHSVIEKGQTVTLRCDPISGHDNLYWYRRVMGKEIKFLLHFVKESKQDESGMPNNRFLAERTGGTYSTLKVQPAELEDSGVYFCASSPGENYEQYFGPGTRLTVT.

This clone showed up just once. The chain carries TRBV5-1 and TRBJ1-2; no reliable D call. Trimming removed 2 bases at V and 8 bases at J, with 10 bases between. This CDR3 is built from 12 residues. CDR1 is SGHRS and CDR2 is YFSETQ in the germline V gene. The CDR3, as DNA: TGCGCCAGCAGCTTTAGCCTCGGGGGCTACACCTTC. This gives the protein CASSFSLGGYTF.

The chain carries TRBV9 and TRBJ2-1, with D possibly being TRBD1 (5 bases). The CDR3 loop spans 14 amino acids. From germline, CDR1 is SGDLS and CDR2 YYNGEE. V shed 3 bases and J shed 2 bases, with 9 bases lying between them. CDR3 sequence reads: CASSEPGTYNEQFF. CDR3 sequence (DNA): TGTGCCAGCAGCGAGCCAGGGACCTACAATGAGCAGTTCTTC.

The V call is TRBV5-3, the J call TRBJ2-7, with D perhaps matching TRBD2 (7 bases). TRBV5-3 belongs to the ORF category, with a function that is uncertain. There are 16 residues in the CDR3. Trimming left V 2 bases short and J 3 bases short, with 18 bases between. CDR3 protein: CARSFGRGADFYEQYF. The CDR3 nucleotides are TGTGCCAGAAGCTTCGGCCGGGGGGCCGACTTCTACGAGCAGTACTTC.

The chain has TRBV7-6 and TRBJ2-1, with D possibly being TRBD1 (6 bases). Deletions cut 3 bases from V and 6 bases from J, with 18 bases between. CDR3 length: 16 residues. Germline CDR1 reads SGHVS; CDR2 reads FNYEAQ. CDR3 nucleotides: TGTGCCAGCAGCTTCCCGCCGGGACATCCGATCAATGAGCAGTTCTTC. Its translation: CASSFPPGHPINEQFF.

The gene calls are TRBV6-1 and TRBJ2-1, with TRBD1 as a possible D gene (5 bases). The V and J ends lost 4 bases and 7 bases respectively, with 14 bases between them. The CDR3 has 14 amino acids. Germline lookup yields CDR1 MNHNS and CDR2 SASEGT. In nucleotides, the CDR3 is TGTGCCAGCAGTGTCCCCGGACACTGGAATGAGCAGTTCTTC. This sequence encodes CASSVPGHWNEQFF.

V and J are TRBV7-8 and TRBJ2-7, with D maybe TRBD1 (6 bases). The germline V gene has CDR1 SGHVS and CDR2 FQNEAQ. The CDR3 is made up of 15 amino acids. The germline V and J ends were trimmed by 5 bases and 4 bases, with 18 bases remaining between them. The CDR3 sequence is CASSHRPWGQYEQYF. CDR3 coding DNA: TGTGCCAGCAGCCACCGACCTTGGGGGCAGTACGAGCAGTACTTC.

The V gene is TRBV27, the J gene TRBJ1-2; possibly TRBD1 for D (6 bases). This CDR3 is built from 13 residues. Germline CDR1 is MNHEY and CDR2 is SMNVEV (reference sequence). V was cut by 6 bases and J by 8 bases, with 16 bases left in between. CDR3 coding DNA: TGTGCCAGCAGCCCGGGACACCTAGAGGGCTACACCTTC. Its protein product is CASSPGHLEGYTF.

This chain links TRBV6-1 with TRBJ2-3; tentative D call: TRBD1 (8 bases). With 2 bases removed from V and 0 bases from J, the gap between germline ends came to 27 bases. The V gene's germline CDR1 is MNHNS and CDR2 SASEGT. This CDR3 is built from 21 residues. This chain's CDR3 is CASSEPERGARGLSSTDTQYF. Written as DNA, the CDR3 is TGTGCCAGCAGTGAACCGGAACGGGGGGCCAGGGGGCTTTCTAGCACAGATACGCAGTATTTT.

V and J are TRBV11-2 and TRBJ2-3, with a tentative D call TRBD2 (6 bases). V was clipped by 1 base and J by 1 base, with 12 bases between them. This CDR3 spans 16 amino acids. Germline assignment: CDR1 SGHAT and CDR2 FQNNGV. CDR3 region: CASSLAGVAGTDTQYF. CDR3 in DNA: TGTGCCAGCAGCTTAGCGGGGGTAGCGGGCACAGATACGCAGTATTTT.

V usage is TRBV5-6 and J usage is TRBJ2-1; the D gene is possibly TRBD1 (6 bases). CDR1 SGHDT and CDR2 YYEEEE come from the germline V gene. V gave up 7 bases and J gave up 6 bases, with 17 bases separating them. The CDR3 contains 14 residues. Here the CDR3 reads CASAWSTGINEQFF. The CDR3 DNA sequence: TGTGCCAGCGCTTGGTCGACAGGAATCAATGAGCAGTTCTTC. Using reference TRBV5-6 and TRBJ2-1 for the parts outside the CDR3, the full variable domain is DAGVTQSPTHLIKTRGQQVTLRCSPKSGHDTVSWYQQALGQGPQFIFQYYEEEERQRGNFPDRFSGHQFPNYSSELNVNALLLGDSALYLCASAWSTGINEQFFGPGTRLTVL.

The rearrangement links TRBV6-5 to TRBJ1-1, with 10 bases lining up with TRBD1. The CDR3 extends over 14 amino acids. Looked up from germline, CDR1 is MNHEY and CDR2 is SVGAGI. The V segment lost 6 bases and the J segment 6 bases; nucleotides outside the gene matches: 7. CDR3 region: CASRGQGFFPEAFF. CDR3 coding DNA: TGTGCCAGCAGGGGACAGGGGTTTTTCCCTGAAGCTTTCTTT.

This clone showed up just once. J is TRBJ2-2 and V is TRBV7-3; D not certain. The V end was cut by 1 base, the J end by 6 bases, with 6 bases between. The CDR3 runs to 13 residues. The germline V gene encodes CDR1 SGHTA and CDR2 FQGTGA. CDR3 protein: CASSLNSAGELFF. For the CDR3, the DNA is TGTGCCAGCAGCTTAAATAGTGCCGGGGAGCTGTTTTTT.

The chain combines TRBV6-4 with TRBJ2-3, with 7 bases fitting TRBD2. Germline V lookup: CDR1 MRHNA, CDR2 SNTAGT. The CDR3 is 14 amino acids. The V segment lost 6 bases and the J segment 6 bases; nucleotides outside the gene matches: 9. CDR3 residues: CASSRDRRGDTQYF. The CDR3 nucleotides read TGTGCCAGCAGCCGGGATCGGCGGGGGGATACGCAGTATTTT.

This chain uses TRBV7-9 with TRBJ1-1; 7 bases agree with TRBD1. The CDR3 extends over 13 amino acids. CDR1 is SEHNR and CDR2 is FQNEAQ in the germline V gene (reference sequence). V was pared by 7 bases and J by 5 bases, with 7 bases of the junction left unmatched. The CDR3 reads CASTTGVGTEAFF. CDR3 in DNA: TGTGCCAGCACCACAGGGGTTGGGACTGAAGCTTTCTTT.

This clone was seen many times. CDR3 region: CASSQERLGTWYQETQYF. CDR3 DNA: TGCGCCAGCAGCCAAGAACGATTAGGGACATGGTACCAAGAGACCCAGTACTTC. The chain couples TRBV4-3 to TRBJ2-5, with a weak D call TRBD1 (6 bases). Trimming cost V 0 bases and J 0 bases, with 17 bases left between them. CDR1 and CDR2 (germline): LGHNA, YSLEER. This CDR3 spans 18 amino acids.

CDR3 residues: CAWEDGVDTEAFF. In DNA form, the CDR3 reads TGTGCCTGGGAGGACGGGGTTGACACTGAAGCTTTCTTT. The rearrangement joins TRBV30 to TRBJ1-1; D is unresolved. Trimming removed 5 bases from V and 3 bases from J, with 13 bases in between. This CDR3 is built from 13 residues. Germline CDR1 reads GTSNPN; CDR2 reads SVGIG (reference sequence).

The rearrangement joins TRBV2 to TRBJ2-7; 11 bases map to TRBD2. The CDR3 has 14 amino acids. Unmatched junction bases numbered 5, after V lost 6 bases and J lost 4 bases. Germline CDR1 and CDR2: SNHLY and FYNNEI. The CDR3 reads CASRVAGGIYEQYF. CDR3 nucleotide sequence: TGTGCCAGCAGAGTAGCGGGGGGGATTTACGAGCAGTACTTC.